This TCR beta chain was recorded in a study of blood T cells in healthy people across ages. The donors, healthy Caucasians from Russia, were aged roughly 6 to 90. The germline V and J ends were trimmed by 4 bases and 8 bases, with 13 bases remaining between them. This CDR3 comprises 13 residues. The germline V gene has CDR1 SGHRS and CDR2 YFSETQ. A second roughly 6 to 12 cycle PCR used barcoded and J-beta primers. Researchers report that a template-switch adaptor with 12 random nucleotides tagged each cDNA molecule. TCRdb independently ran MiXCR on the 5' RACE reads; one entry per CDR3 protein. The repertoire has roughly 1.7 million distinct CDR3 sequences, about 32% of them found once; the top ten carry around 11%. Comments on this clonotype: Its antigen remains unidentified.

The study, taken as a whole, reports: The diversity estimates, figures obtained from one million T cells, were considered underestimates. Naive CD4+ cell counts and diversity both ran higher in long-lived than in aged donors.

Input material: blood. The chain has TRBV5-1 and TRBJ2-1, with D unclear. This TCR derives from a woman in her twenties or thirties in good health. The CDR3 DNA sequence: TGCGCCAGCAGCCGAATCCAGAGCTATGAGCAGTTCTTC. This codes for CASSRIQSYEQFF.